This passage covers 7 T cell receptor beta chains from one sample sequenced in a study of identical twins. TCRdb re-called the 5' RACE reads with MiXCR, one entry per CDR3 protein. The data show 700,000 or so distinct CDR3 sequences, with 21% seen just once and about 4.5% held by the top ten. This sample was shared with a second study, whose subject was T cells expressing NK-cell markers.

Sequenced input: PBMCs. These receptors all stem from a woman aged 18-35 years in good health.

This sequence joins TRBV11-2 and TRBJ2-1; tentative D call: TRBD2 (5 bases). V was cut by 0 bases and J by 8 bases, with 14 bases left in between. The germline V gene has CDR1 SGHAT and CDR2 FQNNGV. This CDR3 comprises 15 residues. CDR3 region: CASSLDRVASDEQFF. The CDR3 nucleotides are TGTGCCAGCAGCTTAGATCGAGTAGCGTCCGATGAGCAGTTCTTC.

The V and J genes are TRBV29-1 and TRBJ2-7; possibly TRBD1 or TRBD2 for D (9 bases each). The CDR3 sequence is 14 residues long. Germline CDR1 is SQVTM and CDR2 is ANQGSEA. V gave up 6 bases and J gave up 5 bases, with 20 bases separating them. The CDR3 reads CSVQGASGMDEQYF. In DNA, the CDR3 is TGCAGCGTACAGGGGGCTAGCGGGATGGACGAGCAGTACTTC.

This clonotype was seen just once. This sequence joins TRBV20-1 and TRBJ2-3; 12 positions agree with TRBD2. The CDR3 spans 15 residues. Germline V lookup: CDR1 DFQATT, CDR2 SNEGSKA (reference sequence). V was clipped by 7 bases and J by 3 bases; unmatched bases: 8. CDR3 loop: CSVRASGRGTDTQYF. As DNA, the CDR3 is TGCAGTGTGCGGGCTAGCGGGAGGGGGACAGATACGCAGTATTTT.

In this sample, this clonotype turned up many times. The chain combines TRBV5-1 with TRBJ2-7; TRBD1 aligns across 7 bases. With 3 bases clipped from V and 6 bases from J, the junction kept 3 bases outside the gene matches. The CDR3 runs to 12 residues. The germline V gene encodes CDR1 SGHRS and CDR2 YFSETQ. As DNA, the CDR3 is TGCGCCAGCAGCTACGACAGGGTCGAGCAGTACTTC. It translates to CASSYDRVEQYF.

CDR3 nucleotide sequence: TGTGCCAGCAGGGAACTAGCGGGGTTCACAGATACGCAGTATTTT. Translation: CASRELAGFTDTQYF. V is TRBV2 and J is TRBJ2-3, with TRBD2 matching 10 bases. This CDR3 region has 15 residues. The V segment lost 6 bases and the J segment 2 bases; nucleotides outside the gene matches: 5. Germline V gives CDR1 SNHLY, CDR2 FYNNEI.

This clonotype turned up a few times. The chain links TRBV5-1 to TRBJ2-1; 9 bases fit TRBD2. Germline values: CDR1 SGHRS, CDR2 YFSETQ. The length of the CDR3 is 16 residues. The ends lost 5 bases at V and 9 bases at J; junction bases unmatched: 15. CDR3 loop: CASRSPGASGMAEQFF. CDR3 DNA sequence: TGCGCCAGCAGGTCCCCTGGGGCTAGCGGGATGGCTGAGCAGTTCTTC.

The chain recombines TRBV9 with TRBJ2-3; D assignment may be TRBD1 or TRBD2 (5 bases each). CDR3 length equals 13 residues. Germline CDR1 and CDR2: SGDLS and YYNGEE. The V gene lost 4 bases and the J gene lost 6 bases, with 12 bases spanning the gap. CDR3 sequence: CASSPRDVDTQYF. CDR3 sequence (DNA): TGTGCCAGCAGCCCCCGGGACGTTGATACGCAGTATTTT.